Below, one T cell receptor (beta chain) is given with its context. These data come from a study of blood T cell repertoires in COVID-19. In germline, CDR1 is ENHRY, CDR2 SYGVKD. The CDR3 consists of 13 residues. Participants had their cohort set by participant-reported clinical history. As handled by the study authors: Amplifying reference gene primers gave estimates of nucleated cell counts. Clones were sequenced by immunoSEQ multiplex PCR, and TCRdb holds only the in-frame ones, with some missing. V and J calls and clone size follow that table, whereas D and trimming were derived from the DNA. The table shows about 330,000 clones, with about 92% occurring only once.

This receptor was identified in a woman in her 30s who had recovered from COVID-19. The specimen was PBMCs or T cells enriched from blood (not recorded which). V and J are TRBV10-3 and TRBJ2-7, with 8 bases fitting TRBD1. The CDR3 nucleotides read TGTGCGCAAGGACAGGGAGAATCCTACGAGCAGTACTTC. Its protein is CAQGQGESYEQYF.